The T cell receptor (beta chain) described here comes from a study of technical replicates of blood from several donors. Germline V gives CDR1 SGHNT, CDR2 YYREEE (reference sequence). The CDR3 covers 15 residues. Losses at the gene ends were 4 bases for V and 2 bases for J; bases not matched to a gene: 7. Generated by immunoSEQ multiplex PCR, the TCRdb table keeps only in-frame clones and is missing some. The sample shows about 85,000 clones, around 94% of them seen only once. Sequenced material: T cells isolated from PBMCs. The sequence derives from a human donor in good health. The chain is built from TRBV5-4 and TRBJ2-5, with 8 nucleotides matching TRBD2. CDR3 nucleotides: TGTGCCAGCAGCATTTTCAGCGGGGGTCAAGAGACCCAGTACTTC. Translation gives CASSIFSGGQETQYF.